This TCR beta chain stems from a study of blood T cell repertoires in COVID-19. In the study overall: Acute and convalescent COVID-19 specimens originated in the United States, Italy and Spain. Nucleic acid was either cDNA or gDNA, and it came from T cells, B-cell-depleted T cells, or PBMCs.

As originally analysed: Estimation of nucleated cell counts relied on the amplification of reference gene primers. Assay: immunoSEQ multiplex PCR; the TCRdb copy retains only in-frame clones and omits some. The D gene and trimming were derived from the DNA, and the V and J assignments and clone size from that table. Seen here are 110,000 to 150,000 clones, about 87% observed once, and the top ten hold approximately 45%. Trimming shortened V by 0 bases and J by 2 bases, and 9 bases separated the two germline ends. In germline, CDR1 is SGHRS, CDR2 YFSETQ. The CDR3 sequence is 15 residues long. The rearrangement joins TRBV5-1 to TRBJ2-1; weak D call: TRBD1 (5 bases). The receptor's source is a human donor in a cohort sampled during active COVID-19. Sequenced material: peripheral blood. CDR3 loop: CASSLVGVAYNEQFF. DNA of the CDR3: TGCGCCAGCAGCTTGGTAGGGGTAGCCTACAATGAGCAGTTCTTC.